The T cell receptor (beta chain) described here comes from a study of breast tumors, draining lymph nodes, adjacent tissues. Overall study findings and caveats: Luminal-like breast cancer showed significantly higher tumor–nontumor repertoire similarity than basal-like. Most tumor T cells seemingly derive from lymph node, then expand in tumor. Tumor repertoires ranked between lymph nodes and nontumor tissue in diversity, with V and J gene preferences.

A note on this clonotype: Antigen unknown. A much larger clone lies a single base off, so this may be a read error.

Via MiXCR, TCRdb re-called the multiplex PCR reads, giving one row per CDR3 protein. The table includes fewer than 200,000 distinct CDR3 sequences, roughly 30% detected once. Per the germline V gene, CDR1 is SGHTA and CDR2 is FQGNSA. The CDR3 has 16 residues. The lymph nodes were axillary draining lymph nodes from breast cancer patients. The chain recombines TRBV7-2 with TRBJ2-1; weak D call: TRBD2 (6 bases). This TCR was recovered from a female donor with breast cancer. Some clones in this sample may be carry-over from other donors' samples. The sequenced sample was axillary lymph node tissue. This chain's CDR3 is CASSSSGTYIYNEQLF. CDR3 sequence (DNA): TGTGCCAGCAGCTCCTCCGGGACTTATATCTACAATGAGCAGCTCTTC.